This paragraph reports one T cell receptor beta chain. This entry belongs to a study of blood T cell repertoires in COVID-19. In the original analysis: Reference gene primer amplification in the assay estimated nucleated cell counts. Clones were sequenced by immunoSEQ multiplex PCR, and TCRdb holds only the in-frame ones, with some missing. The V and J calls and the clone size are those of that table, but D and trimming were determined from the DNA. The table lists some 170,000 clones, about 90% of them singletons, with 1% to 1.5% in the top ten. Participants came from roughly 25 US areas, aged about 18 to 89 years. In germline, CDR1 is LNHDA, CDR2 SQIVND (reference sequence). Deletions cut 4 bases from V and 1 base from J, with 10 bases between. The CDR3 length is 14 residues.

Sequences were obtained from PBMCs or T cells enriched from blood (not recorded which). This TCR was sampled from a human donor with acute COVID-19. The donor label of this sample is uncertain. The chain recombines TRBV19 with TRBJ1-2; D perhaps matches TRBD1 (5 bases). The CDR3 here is CASSTRDYNYGYTF. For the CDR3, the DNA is TGTGCCAGTAGTACTCGGGACTATAACTATGGCTACACCTTC.